A selection of T cell receptor beta chains follows, all from one sample in a study of blood T cell repertoires in COVID-19. Profiled with immunoSEQ multiplex PCR; TCRdb holds only in-frame clones, not every one. The table lists 350,000 to 450,000 clones, approximately 81% of them singletons. Sequencing input: peripheral blood. These receptors were obtained from a woman between 18 and 29 years old with acute or convalescent COVID-19. CDR3s include the opening cysteine and the closing phenylalanine or tryptophan. The D gene is left open where the match is weak. Expanded clones are given a class, and other clones once, few, many or no size at all.

TRBV5-1	once	TRBJ2-5	.	CASSLGAGIQETQYF	TGCGCCAGCAGCTTGGGGGCGGGGATTCAAGAGACCCAGTACTTC
TRBV27	.	TRBJ1-1	TRBD1	CASSYRDRREAFF	TGTGCCAGCAGTTACCGGGACAGGCGGGAAGCTTTCTTT
TRBV7-3	.	TRBJ2-2	TRBD1	CASSFSDRSTGELFF	TGTGCCAGCAGCTTCTCGGACAGGTCCACCGGGGAGCTGTTTTTT
TRBV9	.	TRBJ2-2	TRBD2	CASSVPGLAEPNTGELFF	TGTGCCAGCAGCGTCCCGGGACTAGCGGAACCGAACACCGGGGAGCTGTTTTTT
TRBV4-1	.	TRBJ2-1	.	CASSPIRRDNEQFF	TGCGCCAGCAGTCCCATCAGACGGGACAATGAGCAGTTCTTC
TRBV19	.	TRBJ1-2	TRBD1	CASSSRTGGITNYGYTF	TGTGCCAGTAGTTCTCGGACAGGGGGGATTACTAACTATGGCTACACCTTC
TRBV7-8	.	TRBJ2-5	TRBD1	CASSLLQGALETQYF	TGTGCCAGCAGCCTCCTACAGGGGGCGCTGGAGACCCAGTACTTC
TRBV12-5	.	TRBJ2-2	TRBD2	CASGTPGGASTNTGELFF	TGTGCTAGTGGTACTCCCGGGGGGGCTTCTACGAACACCGGGGAGCTGTTTTTT
TRBV28	few	TRBJ2-7	TRBD1	CASSFQTGSGSAYEQYF	TGTGCCAGCAGTTTCCAGACAGGGTCGGGATCGGCCTACGAGCAGTACTTC
TRBV7-3	.	TRBJ2-3	.	CASSSQTGRGGADTQYF	TGTGCCAGCAGCTCCCAAACAGGGAGGGGTGGTGCAGATACGCAGTATTTT
TRBV5-1	.	TRBJ2-2	.	CASSPTLTAGELFF	TGCGCCAGCAGCCCCACCCTGACAGCCGGGGAGCTGTTTTTT
TRBV27	.	TRBJ1-1	.	CAILPGKAFF	TGTGCCATCCTACCGGGGAAAGCTTTCTTT
TRBV28	.	TRBJ2-1	TRBD2	CASSLRTSGTQFF	TGTGCCAGCAGTTTGAGAACTAGCGGTACGCAGTTCTTC
TRBV28	once	TRBJ2-7	TRBD1	CASTLTGDRAYEQYF	TGTGCCAGCACCCTGACAGGGGACCGAGCCTACGAGCAGTACTTC
TRBV7-2	.	TRBJ2-7	TRBD2	CASSLGGSGGYEQYF	TGTGCCAGCAGCTTAGGTGGTAGCGGGGGCTACGAGCAGTACTTC
TRBV6-5	.	TRBJ2-1	.	CANPPGHVYNEQFF	TGTGCCAACCCACCAGGGCATGTCTACAATGAGCAGTTCTTC
TRBV5-8	.	TRBJ1-2	TRBD1	CASSSPGGDGYTF	TGTGCCAGCAGTTCCCCAGGGGGAGATGGCTACACCTTC
TRBV2	few	TRBJ2-7	TRBD1	CASRDRGDEQYF	TGTGCCAGCAGGGACAGGGGCGACGAGCAGTACTTC
TRBV5-4	.	TRBJ2-1	.	CASSKEGATYNEQFF	TGTGCCAGCAGCAAGGAGGGGGCCACCTACAATGAGCAGTTCTTC
TRBV3-1/TRBV3-2	.	TRBJ2-1	TRBD1	CASSGTGFYNEQFF	TGTGCCAGCAGCGGGACAGGGTTTTACAATGAGCAGTTCTTC
TRBV6-1	.	TRBJ1-5	.	CASSEEGAGSQPQHF	TGTGCCAGCAGTGAAGAAGGGGCGGGAAGTCAGCCCCAGCATTTT
TRBV5-1	.	TRBJ1-2	TRBD1	CASSERDQGAVYGYTF	TGCGCCAGCAGCGAGCGCGACCAGGGGGCTGTATATGGCTACACCTTC
TRBV30	.	TRBJ1-6	TRBD1	CAWSRGQETDSPLHF	TGTGCCTGGAGTCGGGGACAGGAGACGGATTCACCCCTCCACTTT
TRBV6-1	.	TRBJ2-3	TRBD1	CASSERDRPTDTQYF	TGTGCCAGCAGTGAACGGGACAGACCCACAGATACGCAGTATTTT
TRBV29-1	.	TRBJ1-2	TRBD1	CSVEDQGAGYGYTF	TGCAGCGTTGAAGATCAGGGGGCAGGCTATGGCTACACCTTC
TRBV27	.	TRBJ1-1	.	CASSFSQGAWNTEAFF	TGTGCCAGCAGTTTTTCGCAGGGCGCGTGGAACACTGAAGCTTTCTTT
TRBV3-1/TRBV3-2	.	TRBJ1-2	.	CASSLTRYGYTF	TGTGCCAGCAGCCTGACAAGGTATGGCTACACCTTC
TRBV19	few	TRBJ1-5	TRBD1	CASSLGQGIGNQPQHF	TGTGCCAGTAGTCTGGGACAGGGGATTGGCAATCAGCCCCAGCATTTT
TRBV5-1	.	TRBJ2-7	.	CASSLAERDEQYF	TGCGCCAGCAGCTTGGCCGAGAGGGACGAGCAGTACTTC
TRBV11-3	.	TRBJ2-5	TRBD2	CASSRSGGGLEETQYF	TGTGCCAGCAGCCGCTCCGGGGGGGGATTGGAAGAGACCCAGTACTTC
TRBV7-3	.	TRBJ1-1	.	CASSLYQVGNTEAFF	TGTGCCAGCAGCTTATACCAGGTGGGGAACACTGAAGCTTTCTTT
TRBV7-9	.	TRBJ2-3	TRBD2	CASSLAGGPGDTQYF	TGTGCCAGCAGCCTAGCGGGGGGGCCCGGAGATACGCAGTATTTT
TRBV19	.	TRBJ2-2	.	CASNPDRPNTGELFF	TGTGCCAGTAACCCCGACAGACCGAACACCGGGGAGCTGTTTTTT
TRBV13	.	TRBJ1-5	TRBD1	CASSRQGDQPQHF	TGTGCCAGCAGCCGACAGGGGGATCAGCCCCAGCATTTT
TRBV7-6	.	TRBJ1-4	TRBD1	CASSLRQGGNEKLFF	TGTGCCAGCAGCCTGCGACAGGGCGGTAATGAAAAACTGTTTTTT
TRBV10-3	.	TRBJ2-1	TRBD2	CAISIIGLAGDEQFF	TGTGCCATCAGTATTATAGGACTAGCGGGAGATGAGCAGTTCTTC
TRBV2	.	TRBJ2-7	.	CASHPPQDYEQYF	TGTGCCAGCCACCCTCCGCAGGACTACGAGCAGTACTTC
TRBV6-6	once	TRBJ1-3	.	CASTSGNTIYF	TGTGCCAGCACTTCGGGAAACACCATATATTTT
TRBV24-1	.	TRBJ2-3	.	CATSERDTQYF	TGTGCCACCAGTGAGAGGGATACGCAGTATTTT
TRBV4-2	.	TRBJ2-7	TRBD2	CASSQGGTSGGYEQYF	TGTGCCAGCAGCCAAGGGGGGACTAGCGGGGGCTACGAGCAGTACTTC
TRBV6-2/TRBV6-3	.	TRBJ2-7	TRBD2	CASSIRTSGRPSKQYF	TGTGCCAGCAGCATTAGGACTAGCGGGAGACCCTCCAAGCAGTACTTC
TRBV4-1	.	TRBJ2-7	TRBD1	CASSLIQGTEQYF	TGCGCCAGCAGCCTAATACAGGGGACCGAGCAGTACTTC
TRBV9	.	TRBJ2-5	TRBD2	CASSVGSSGGSQETQYF	TGTGCCAGCAGCGTAGGATCTAGCGGGGGGTCCCAAGAGACCCAGTACTTC
TRBV18	.	TRBJ1-2	TRBD1	CASSPRTGENSGYTF	TGTGCCAGCTCACCTCGGACAGGGGAAAATAGTGGCTACACCTTC
TRBV6-5	.	TRBJ2-5	.	CASSYGGFWETQYF	TGTGCCAGCAGTTACGGAGGGTTTTGGGAGACCCAGTACTTC
TRBV4-1	.	TRBJ1-1	TRBD1	CASSQAPTGFRTEAFF	TGCGCCAGCAGCCAAGCCCCGACAGGGTTCCGCACTGAAGCTTTCTTT
TRBV6-5	few	TRBJ1-5	TRBD1	CASSFEGANQPQHF	TGTGCCAGCAGTTTTGAGGGGGCTAATCAGCCCCAGCATTTT
TRBV28	.	TRBJ1-2	.	CASRGQNYGYTF	TGTGCCAGCAGAGGACAGAACTATGGCTACACCTTC
TRBV15	.	TRBJ1-5	.	CATSRDVSQPQHF	TGTGCCACCAGCAGAGATGTCAGTCAGCCCCAGCATTTT
TRBV19	.	TRBJ1-6	.	CASSMLGVYNSPLHF	TGTGCCAGTAGTATGTTAGGGGTCTATAATTCACCCCTCCACTTT
TRBV28	.	TRBJ1-2	.	CASRETVNYGYTF	TGTGCCAGCAGGGAGACAGTTAACTATGGCTACACCTTC
TRBV2	many	TRBJ2-2	TRBD2	CASRGTSGDTGELFF	TGTGCCAGCAGAGGGACTAGCGGGGATACCGGGGAGCTGTTTTTT
TRBV13	.	TRBJ2-7	.	CASASRRYSNTPYEQYF	TGTGCCAGCGCATCCCGCCGGTACTCTAATACCCCCTACGAGCAGTACTTC
TRBV5-1	.	TRBJ1-4	.	CASSLEMQGVSNEKLFF	TGCGCCAGCAGCTTGGAGATGCAGGGTGTCTCTAATGAAAAACTGTTTTTT
TRBV3-1/TRBV3-2	.	TRBJ2-3	TRBD2	CASSRGRAPTDTQYF	TGTGCCAGCAGCCGCGGGAGGGCCCCAACAGATACGCAGTATTTT
TRBV28	.	TRBJ2-7	.	CASSLSAGPSIYEQYF	TGTGCCAGCAGTTTATCCGCAGGGCCCTCGATATACGAGCAGTACTTC
TRBV4-1	.	TRBJ2-2	.	CASSQEADYTGELFF	TGCGCCAGCAGCCAAGAGGCGGACTACACCGGGGAGCTGTTTTTT
TRBV7-9	.	TRBJ1-5	.	CASSSPTGLPPASNQPQHF	TGTGCCAGCAGCTCGCCGACAGGTCTACCCCCGGCAAGCAATCAGCCCCAGCATTTT
TRBV5-5	.	TRBJ2-7	.	CASSPWSDEQYF	TGTGCCAGCAGCCCCTGGTCGGACGAGCAGTACTTC
TRBV4-2	.	TRBJ1-1	.	CASSQDMGGTEAFF	TGTGCCAGCAGCCAAGATATGGGGGGAACTGAAGCTTTCTTT